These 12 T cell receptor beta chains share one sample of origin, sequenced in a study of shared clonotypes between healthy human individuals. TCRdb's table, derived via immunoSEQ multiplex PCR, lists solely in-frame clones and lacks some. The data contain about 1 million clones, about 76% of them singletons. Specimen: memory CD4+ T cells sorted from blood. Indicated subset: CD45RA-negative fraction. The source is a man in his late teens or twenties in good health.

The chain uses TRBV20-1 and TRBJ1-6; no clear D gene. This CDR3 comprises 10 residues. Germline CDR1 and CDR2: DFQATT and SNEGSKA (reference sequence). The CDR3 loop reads CRQLHSPLHF. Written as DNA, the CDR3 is TGCAGGCAGTTACATTCACCCCTCCACTTT.

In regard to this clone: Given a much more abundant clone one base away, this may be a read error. CDR3 region: CASNRARTDTQYF. Here the CDR3 DNA reads TGTGCCAGCAACAGGGCCCGCACAGATACGCAGTATTTT. The chain combines TRBV19 with TRBJ2-3; possibly TRBD1 for D (6 bases). The V and J ends lost 9 bases and 1 base respectively, with 11 bases between them. In germline, CDR1 is LNHDA, CDR2 SQIVND (reference sequence). CDR3 length: 13 residues.

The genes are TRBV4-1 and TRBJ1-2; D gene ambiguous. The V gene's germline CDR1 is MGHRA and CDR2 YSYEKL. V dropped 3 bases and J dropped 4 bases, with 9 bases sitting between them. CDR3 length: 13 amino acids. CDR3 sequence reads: CASSHPNAYGYTF. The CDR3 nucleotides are TGCGCCAGCAGCCACCCCAACGCCTATGGCTACACCTTC.

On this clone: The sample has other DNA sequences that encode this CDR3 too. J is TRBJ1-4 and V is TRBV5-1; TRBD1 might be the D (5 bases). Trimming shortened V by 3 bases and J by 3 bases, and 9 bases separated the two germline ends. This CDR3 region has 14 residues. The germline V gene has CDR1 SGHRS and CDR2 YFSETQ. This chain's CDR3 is CASSSGLSNEKLFF. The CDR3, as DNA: TGCGCCAGCAGCTCAGGGTTGTCTAATGAAAAACTGTTTTTT.

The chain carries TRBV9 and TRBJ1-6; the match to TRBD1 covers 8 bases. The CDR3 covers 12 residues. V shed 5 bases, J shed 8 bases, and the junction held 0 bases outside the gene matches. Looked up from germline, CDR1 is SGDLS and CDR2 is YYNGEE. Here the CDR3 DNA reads TGTGCCAGCAGGACAGGGGATTCACCCCTCCACTTT. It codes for CASRTGDSPLHF.

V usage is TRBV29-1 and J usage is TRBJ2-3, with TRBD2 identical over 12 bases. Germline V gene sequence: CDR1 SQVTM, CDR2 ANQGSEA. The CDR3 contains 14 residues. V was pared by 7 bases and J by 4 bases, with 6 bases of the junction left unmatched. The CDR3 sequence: CSAKTSGRPDTQYF. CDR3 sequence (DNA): TGCAGCGCCAAGACTAGCGGGAGACCAGATACGCAGTATTTT.

CDR3 sequence reads: CASRPEGNRADQQYF. Written as DNA, the CDR3 is TGTGCCAGCAGGCCTGAGGGGAACCGGGCCGATCAGCAGTACTTC. This chain links TRBV11-2 with TRBJ2-7; possibly TRBD1 or TRBD2 for D (5 bases each). Trimming stripped 6 bases from V and 8 bases from J, with 23 bases between. This CDR3 spans 15 amino acids. The germline V gene encodes CDR1 SGHAT and CDR2 FQNNGV.

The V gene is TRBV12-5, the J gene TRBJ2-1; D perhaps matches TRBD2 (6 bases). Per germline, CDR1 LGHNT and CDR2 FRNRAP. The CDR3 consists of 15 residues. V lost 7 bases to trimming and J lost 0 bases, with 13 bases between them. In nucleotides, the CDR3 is TGTGCTAGTGCCCCGGGGCGGGACTCCTACAATGAGCAGTTCTTC. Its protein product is CASAPGRDSYNEQFF.

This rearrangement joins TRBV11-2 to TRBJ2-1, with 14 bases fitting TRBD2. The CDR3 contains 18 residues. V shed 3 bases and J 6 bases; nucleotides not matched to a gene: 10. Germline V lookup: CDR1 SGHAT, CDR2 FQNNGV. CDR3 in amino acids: CASSFFPATSGGANEQFF. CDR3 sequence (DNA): TGTGCCAGCAGCTTTTTTCCTGCGACTAGCGGGGGGGCCAATGAGCAGTTCTTC.

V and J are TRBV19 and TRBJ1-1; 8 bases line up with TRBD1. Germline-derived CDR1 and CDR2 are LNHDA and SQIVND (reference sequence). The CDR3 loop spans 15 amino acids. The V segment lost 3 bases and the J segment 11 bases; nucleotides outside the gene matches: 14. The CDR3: CASSISPGQGLEAFF. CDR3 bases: TGTGCCAGTAGTATCTCACCCGGACAGGGATTAGAGGCTTTCTTT.

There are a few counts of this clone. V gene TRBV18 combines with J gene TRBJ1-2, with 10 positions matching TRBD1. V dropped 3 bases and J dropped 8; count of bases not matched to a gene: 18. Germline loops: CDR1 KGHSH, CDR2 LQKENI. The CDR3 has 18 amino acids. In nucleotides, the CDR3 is TGTGCCAGCTCACCGGTTCCCCCTCAGGGACAGGGGACTTTGGGCTACACCTTC. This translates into CASSPVPPQGQGTLGYTF.

The DNA for the CDR3 is TGTGCCAGCTCACCATCGCTAGTAGCGGGGGACAATGAGCAGTTCTTC. Residues: CASSPSLVAGDNEQFF. The chain employs TRBV18 and TRBJ2-1, with 9 bases lining up with TRBD2. The junction had 7 bases not matched to a gene; V was cut back by 2 bases and J by 5 bases. Germline CDR1 is KGHSH and CDR2 is LQKENI. This CDR3 spans 16 amino acids.